Each of the 9 T cell receptor beta chains below was sequenced from the same sample in a study of blood T cell repertoires in COVID-19. The table came from immunoSEQ multiplex PCR; TCRdb's copy has only in-frame clones and leaves some out. This table has 150,000 to 200,000 clones, under 85% appearing once. The sample consisted of peripheral blood. The receptor source for this set is a woman aged 70-85 years with COVID-19, enrolled during active disease.

The rearrangement uses TRBV5-8 and TRBJ2-3; 10 positions agree with TRBD2. Germline lookup yields CDR1 SGHTS and CDR2 YDEGEE. This CDR3 is built from 16 residues. V trimming: 3 bases; J trimming: 6 bases; junction bases outside the gene matches: 10. The CDR3 nucleotides are TGTGCCAGCAGCTCCTACCGACTAGCGGGCCGGGATACGCAGTATTTT. This translates into CASSSYRLAGRDTQYF.

The chain links TRBV6-2 or TRBV6-3 to TRBJ2-4; the D gene is possibly TRBD2 (6 bases). The CDR3 sequence is 12 residues long. Trimming took 5 bases from V and 14 from J, leaving 16 bases between them. From germline, CDR1 is MNHEY and CDR2 SVGEGT. CDR3 sequence: CASSTHRDWKYF. CDR3 bases: TGTGCCAGCAGTACTCACCGGGACTGGAAGTACTTC.

This chain uses TRBV3-1 (or the pseudogene TRBV3-2) with TRBJ2-7; 9 bases match TRBD2. The germline CDR1 and CDR2 sequences are LGHDT and YNNKEL (reference sequence). V trimming: 0 bases; J trimming: 4 bases; junction bases outside the gene matches: 10. This CDR3 is 17 amino acids long. The CDR3 nucleotides are TGTGCCAGCAGCCAAGAAGGCCTAGCGGGGAGGTGGTACGAGCAGTACTTC. Its protein is CASSQEGLAGRWYEQYF.

This clone was detected only once. This chain joins TRBV15 and TRBJ2-2; TRBD1 is a possible D gene (5 bases). This CDR3 region has 16 residues. Trimming took 3 bases from V and 9 from J, leaving 20 bases between them. CDR1 is LNHNV, CDR2 YYDKDF, per germline (reference sequence). The CDR3 DNA reads as TGTGCCACCAGCAGGACGACAGCCAATCTTTTCAGGGAGCTGTTTTTT. Residues: CATSRTTANLFRELFF.

The CDR3 DNA reads TGTGCCAGCAGACCGGGACTAGCTTCGTCCTACGAGCAGTACTTC. It encodes CASRPGLASSYEQYF. The rearrangement links TRBV7-2 to TRBJ2-7; TRBD2 agrees at 9 bases. The CDR3 is 15 residues long. Germline V gene data show CDR1 as SGHTA and CDR2 as FQGNSA. V lost 6 bases, J lost 1 base, and 7 bases stayed unmatched.

The table lists this clone with a few counts. The V and J genes are TRBV12-3 or TRBV12-4 and TRBJ2-2; 7 nucleotides line up with TRBD2. The CDR3 is made up of 13 amino acids. Germline trimming cut 3 bases from V and 5 bases from J; bases unmatched to any gene: 0. The CDR3 loop reads CASSLRGTGELFF. CDR3 in DNA: TGTGCCAGCAGTTTGCGGGGGACCGGGGAGCTGTTTTTT.

This chain uses TRBV28 with TRBJ1-1, with TRBD1 matching 8 bases. Germline loops: CDR1 MDHEN, CDR2 SYDVKM. CDR3 length equals 15 residues. V trimming: 6 bases; J trimming: 10 bases; junction bases outside the gene matches: 16. The CDR3 DNA reads TGTGCCAGCAGCTTAGGGGACAGGAATTATCGAGGAGCTTTCTTT. Translation gives CASSLGDRNYRGAFF.

The genes are TRBV12-3 or TRBV12-4 and TRBJ1-3; D gene unclear. The CDR3 runs 13 residues. V lost 6 bases and J 4 bases, leaving 10 bases between the germline ends. The chain's CDR3 is CASSPGKGNTIYF. The CDR3, as DNA: TGTGCCAGCAGCCCGGGAAAAGGAAACACCATATATTTT.

The V call is TRBV28, the J call TRBJ1-4; maybe TRBD1 (6 bases). Germline CDR1 MDHEN, CDR2 SYDVKM. With 10 bases removed from V and 8 bases from J, the gap between germline ends came to 20 bases. CDR3 length: 14 amino acids. Written as DNA, the CDR3 is TGTGCCACCTACACTCCAGGGGTTCGGGAAAAACTGTTTTTT. Its translation: CATYTPGVREKLFF.